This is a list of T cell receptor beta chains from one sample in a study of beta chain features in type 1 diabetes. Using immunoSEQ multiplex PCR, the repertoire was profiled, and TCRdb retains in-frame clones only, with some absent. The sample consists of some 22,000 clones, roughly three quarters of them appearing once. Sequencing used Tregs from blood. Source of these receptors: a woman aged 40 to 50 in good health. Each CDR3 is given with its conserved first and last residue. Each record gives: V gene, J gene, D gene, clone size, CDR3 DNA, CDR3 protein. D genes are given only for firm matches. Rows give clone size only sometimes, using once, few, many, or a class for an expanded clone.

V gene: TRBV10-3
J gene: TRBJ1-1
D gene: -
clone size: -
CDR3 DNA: TGTGCCTCGGGGAGGGAGATGAACACTGAAGCTTTCTTT
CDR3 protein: CASGREMNTEAFF

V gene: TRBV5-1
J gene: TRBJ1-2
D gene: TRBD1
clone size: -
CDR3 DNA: TGCGCCAGCAGCCCCAGGACAGGGGCGGGCTATGGCTACACCTTC
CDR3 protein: CASSPRTGAGYGYTF

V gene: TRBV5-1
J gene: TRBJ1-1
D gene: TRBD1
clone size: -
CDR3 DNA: TGCGCCAGCAGCTTGGGGGGGACAGGGGGAACTGAAGCTTTCTTT
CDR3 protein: CASSLGGTGGTEAFF

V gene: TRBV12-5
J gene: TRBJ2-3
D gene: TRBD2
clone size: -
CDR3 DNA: TGTGCTAGTGGTTTGGAACTAGCGGGCGATACGCAGTATTTT
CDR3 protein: CASGLELAGDTQYF

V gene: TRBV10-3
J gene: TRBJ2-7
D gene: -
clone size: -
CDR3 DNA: TGTGCCATCAGTGACCCGGGACTCACTGGCTACGAGCAGTACTTC
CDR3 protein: CAISDPGLTGYEQYF

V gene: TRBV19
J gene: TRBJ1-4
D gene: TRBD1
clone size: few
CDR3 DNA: TGTGCCAGTAGTACGTTTGGACAGGCAACGGATGAAAAACTGTTTTTT
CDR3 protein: CASSTFGQATDEKLFF

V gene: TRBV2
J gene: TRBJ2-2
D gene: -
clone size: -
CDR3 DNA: TGTGCCAGCATCGAGAGCCCGGCGAACACCGGGGAGCTGTTTTTT
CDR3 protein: CASIESPANTGELFF

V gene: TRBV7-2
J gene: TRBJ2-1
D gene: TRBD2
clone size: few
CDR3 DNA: TGTGCCAGCAGCCCCGCATTGGCGGGGGGATACAATGAGCAGTTCTTC
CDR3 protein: CASSPALAGGYNEQFF

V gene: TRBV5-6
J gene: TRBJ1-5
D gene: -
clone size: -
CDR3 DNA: TGTGCCAGCAGCTTACTGCGGGCTCTGGATCAGCCCCAGCATTTT
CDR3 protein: CASSLLRALDQPQHF

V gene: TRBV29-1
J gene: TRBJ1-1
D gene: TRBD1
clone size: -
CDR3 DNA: TGCAGCGTGATCCGGACAGGGAACACTGAAGCTTTCTTT
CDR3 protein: CSVIRTGNTEAFF

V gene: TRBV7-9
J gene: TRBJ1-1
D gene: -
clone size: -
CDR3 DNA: TGTGCCAGCAGCTTAGGGGGTAGGAGACAGAAGGTGGAAGCTTTCTTT
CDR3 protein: CASSLGGRRQKVEAFF